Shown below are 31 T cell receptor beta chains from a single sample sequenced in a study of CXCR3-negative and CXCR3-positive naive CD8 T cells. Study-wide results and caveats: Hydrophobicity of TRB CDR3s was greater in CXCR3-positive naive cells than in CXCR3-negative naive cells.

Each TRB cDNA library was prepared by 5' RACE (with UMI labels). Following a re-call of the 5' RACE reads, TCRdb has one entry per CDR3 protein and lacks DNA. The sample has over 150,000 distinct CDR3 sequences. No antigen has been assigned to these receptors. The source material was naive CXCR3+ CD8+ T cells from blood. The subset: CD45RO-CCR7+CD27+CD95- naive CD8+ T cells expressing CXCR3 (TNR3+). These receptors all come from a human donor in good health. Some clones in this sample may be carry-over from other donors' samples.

The CDR3 loop is CASSWQGAVDTQYF. The V gene is TRBV27, the J gene TRBJ2-3; the TCRdb call, TRBD1, lacks DNA for checking. Germline assignment: CDR1 MNHEY and CDR2 SMNVEV (reference sequence). The CDR3 has 14 amino acids.

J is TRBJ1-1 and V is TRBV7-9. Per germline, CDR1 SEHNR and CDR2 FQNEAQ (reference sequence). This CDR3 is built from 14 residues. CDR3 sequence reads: CASTLAQENTEAFF. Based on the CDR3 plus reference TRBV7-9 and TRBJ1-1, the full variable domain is DTGVSQNPRHKITKRGQNVTFRCDPISEHNRLYWYRQTLGQGPEFLTYFQNEAQLEKSRLLSDRFSAERPKGSFSTLEIQRTEQGDSAMYLCASTLAQENTEAFFGQGTRLTVV.

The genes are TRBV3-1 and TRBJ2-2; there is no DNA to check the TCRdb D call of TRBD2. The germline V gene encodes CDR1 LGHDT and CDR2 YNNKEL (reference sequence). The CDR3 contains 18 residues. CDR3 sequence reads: CASSQDTGLISYTGELFF.

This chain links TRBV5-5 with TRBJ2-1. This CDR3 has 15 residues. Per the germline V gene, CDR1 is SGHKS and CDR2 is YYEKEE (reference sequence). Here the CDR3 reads CASSRETPSYNEQFF.

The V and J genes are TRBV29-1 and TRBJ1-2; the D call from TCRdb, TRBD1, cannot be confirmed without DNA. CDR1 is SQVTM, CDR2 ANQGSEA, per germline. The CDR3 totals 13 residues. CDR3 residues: CSVEGVRDYGHTF.

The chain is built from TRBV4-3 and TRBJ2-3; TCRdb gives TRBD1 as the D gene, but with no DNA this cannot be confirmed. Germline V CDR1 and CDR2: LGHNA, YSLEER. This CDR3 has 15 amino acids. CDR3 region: CASSQDWPRTDTQYF.

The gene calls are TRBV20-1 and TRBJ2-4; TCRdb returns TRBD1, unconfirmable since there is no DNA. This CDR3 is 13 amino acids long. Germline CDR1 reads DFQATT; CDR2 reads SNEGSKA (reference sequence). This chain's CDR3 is CSARKGAKNIQYF.

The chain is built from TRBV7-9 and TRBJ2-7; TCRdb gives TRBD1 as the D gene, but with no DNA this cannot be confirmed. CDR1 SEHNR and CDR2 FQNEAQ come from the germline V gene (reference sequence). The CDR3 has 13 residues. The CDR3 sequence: CASSSRQVYEQYF.

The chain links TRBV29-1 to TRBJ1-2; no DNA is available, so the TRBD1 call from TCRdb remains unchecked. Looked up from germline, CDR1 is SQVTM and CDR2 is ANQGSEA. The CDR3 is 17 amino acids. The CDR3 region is CSVEDLQGQGANYGYTF.

The CDR3 sequence is CASSRTLAGSYEQYF. This rearrangement joins TRBV7-9 to TRBJ2-7; TCRdb selects TRBD2, and the lack of DNA leaves this call unchecked. There are 15 residues in the CDR3. Germline CDR1 SEHNR, CDR2 FQNEAQ (reference sequence).

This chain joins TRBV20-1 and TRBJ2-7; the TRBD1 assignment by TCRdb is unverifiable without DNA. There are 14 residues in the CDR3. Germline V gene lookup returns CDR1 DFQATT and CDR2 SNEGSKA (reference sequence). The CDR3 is CSARPGQTSYEQYF.

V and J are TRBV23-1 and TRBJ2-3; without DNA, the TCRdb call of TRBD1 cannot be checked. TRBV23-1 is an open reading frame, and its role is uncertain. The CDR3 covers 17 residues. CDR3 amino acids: CASSHPGTGVFQDTQYF.

This chain's CDR3 is CASSSRGGSTEAFF. The chain couples TRBV7-8 to TRBJ1-1; TCRdb's D call, TRBD1, is unchecked because there is no DNA. Germline V gene lookup returns CDR1 SGHVS and CDR2 FQNEAQ. There are 14 residues in the CDR3.

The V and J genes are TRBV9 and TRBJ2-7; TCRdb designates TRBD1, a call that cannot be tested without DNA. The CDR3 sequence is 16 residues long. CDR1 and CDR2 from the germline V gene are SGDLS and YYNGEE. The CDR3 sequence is CASSVARDRWLDEQYF.

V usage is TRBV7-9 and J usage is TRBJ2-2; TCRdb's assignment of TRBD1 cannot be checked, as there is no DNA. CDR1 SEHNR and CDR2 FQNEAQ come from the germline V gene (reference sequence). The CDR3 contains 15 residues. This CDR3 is CASSFLPVVWGELFF.

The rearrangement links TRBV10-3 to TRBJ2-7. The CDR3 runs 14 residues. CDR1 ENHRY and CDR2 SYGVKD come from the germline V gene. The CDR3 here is CAIGEGDRSYEQYF.

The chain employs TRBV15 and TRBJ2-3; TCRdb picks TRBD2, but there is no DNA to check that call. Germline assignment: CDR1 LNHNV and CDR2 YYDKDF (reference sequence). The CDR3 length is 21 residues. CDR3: CATSRGWAGTSGMKDTDTQYF. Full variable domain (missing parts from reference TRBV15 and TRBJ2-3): DAMVIQNPRYQVTQFGKPVTLSCSQTLNHNVMYWYQQKSSQAPKLLFHYYDKDFNNEADTPDNFQSRRPNTSFCFLDIRSPGLGDTAMYLCATSRGWAGTSGMKDTDTQYFGPGTRLTVL.

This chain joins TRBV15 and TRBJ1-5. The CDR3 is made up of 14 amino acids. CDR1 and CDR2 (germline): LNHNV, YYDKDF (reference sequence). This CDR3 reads CATTVDNSNQPQHF.

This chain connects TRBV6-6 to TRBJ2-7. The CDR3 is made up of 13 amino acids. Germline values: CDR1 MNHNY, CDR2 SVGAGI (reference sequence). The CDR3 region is CASSYGFPYEQYF.

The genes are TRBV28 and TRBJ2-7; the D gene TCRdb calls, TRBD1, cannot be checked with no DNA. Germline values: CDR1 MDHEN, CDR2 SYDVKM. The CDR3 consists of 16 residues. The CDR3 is CASRKWGTATSYEQYF.

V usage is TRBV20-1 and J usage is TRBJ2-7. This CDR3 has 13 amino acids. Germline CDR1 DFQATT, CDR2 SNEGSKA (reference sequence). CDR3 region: CSAMARIAYEQYF.

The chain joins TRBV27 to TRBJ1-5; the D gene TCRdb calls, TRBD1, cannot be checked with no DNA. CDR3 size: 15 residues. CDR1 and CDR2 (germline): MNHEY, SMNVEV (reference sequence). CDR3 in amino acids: CASSVTGGRNQPQHF.

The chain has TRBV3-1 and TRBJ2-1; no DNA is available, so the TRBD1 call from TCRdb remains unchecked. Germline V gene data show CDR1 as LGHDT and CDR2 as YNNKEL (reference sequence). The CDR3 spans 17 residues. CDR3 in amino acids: CASSQGKAFGINNEQFF.

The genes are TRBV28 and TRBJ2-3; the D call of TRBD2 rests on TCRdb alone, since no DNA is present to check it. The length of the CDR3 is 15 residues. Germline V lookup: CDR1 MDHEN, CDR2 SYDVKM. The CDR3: CASSFLAGSTDTQYF.

CDR3 amino acids: CASGHQNSPLHF. The rearrangement joins TRBV7-9 to TRBJ1-6; the TCRdb call, TRBD1, lacks DNA for checking. In germline, CDR1 is SEHNR, CDR2 FQNEAQ (reference sequence). This CDR3 comprises 12 residues.

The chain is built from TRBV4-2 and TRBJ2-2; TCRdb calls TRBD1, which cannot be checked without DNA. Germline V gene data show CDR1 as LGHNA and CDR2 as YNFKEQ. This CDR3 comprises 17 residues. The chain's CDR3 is CASSRPTGLENTGELFF.

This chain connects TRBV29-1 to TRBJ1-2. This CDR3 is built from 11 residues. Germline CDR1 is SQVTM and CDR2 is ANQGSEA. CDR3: CSGDAGYGYTF.

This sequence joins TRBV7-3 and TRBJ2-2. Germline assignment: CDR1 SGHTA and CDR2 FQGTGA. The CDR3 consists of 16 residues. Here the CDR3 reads CASSSIRDPNTGELFF. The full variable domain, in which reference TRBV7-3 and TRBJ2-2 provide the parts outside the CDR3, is GAGVSQTPSNKVTEKGKYVELRCDPISGHTALYWYRQSLGQGPEFLIYFQGTGAADDSGLPNDRFFAVRPEGSVSTLKIQRTERGDSAVYLCASSSIRDPNTGELFFGEGSRLTVL.

The CDR3 loop reads CASSHAWGPNTEAFF. J is TRBJ1-1 and V is TRBV4-1; checking the TCRdb D call of TRBD1 is not possible without DNA. Germline CDR1 MGHRA, CDR2 YSYEKL. The CDR3 consists of 15 residues.

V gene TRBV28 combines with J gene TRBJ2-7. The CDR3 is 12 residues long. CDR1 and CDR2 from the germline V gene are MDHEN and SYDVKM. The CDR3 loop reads CASSVKQYEQYF.

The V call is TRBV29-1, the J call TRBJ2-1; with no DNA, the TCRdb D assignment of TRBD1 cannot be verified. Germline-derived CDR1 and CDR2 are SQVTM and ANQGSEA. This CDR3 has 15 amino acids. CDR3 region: CSVTRTAGSYNEQFF.